This T cell receptor beta chain was identified in a study of cytomegalovirus exposure and HLA in healthy donors. General study findings and limits: Sequencing likely produced, as an artifact, a cluster of highly shared sequence variants. Some V segments could not be told apart, so they were left out, TRBV6-2 and TRBV6-3 among them.

Worth noting for this clone: What it recognizes is unknown. A junction end diverges from the germline sequence, so it may reflect a read error.

Germline V gene lookup returns CDR1 SQVTM and CDR2 ANQGSEA. This CDR3 region has 15 residues. It was with 60 Vbeta and 13 Jbeta primers that the PCR ran. Only in-frame clones appear in the TCRdb table, and some are missing; sequencing was by immunoSEQ multiplex PCR. The sample records approximately 79,000 clones, 60% to 85% being singletons. The chain is built from TRBV29-1 and TRBJ2-5; TRBD1 aligns across 9 bases. This receptor was taken from a boy aged 5-17 years in good health and CMV-seronegative. Sequencing input: PBMCs. The CDR3 spells CSVEAGTGTAETQYF. CDR3 nucleotide sequence: TGCAGCGTAGAAGCCGGGACAGGGACCGCGGAGACCCAGTACTTC.